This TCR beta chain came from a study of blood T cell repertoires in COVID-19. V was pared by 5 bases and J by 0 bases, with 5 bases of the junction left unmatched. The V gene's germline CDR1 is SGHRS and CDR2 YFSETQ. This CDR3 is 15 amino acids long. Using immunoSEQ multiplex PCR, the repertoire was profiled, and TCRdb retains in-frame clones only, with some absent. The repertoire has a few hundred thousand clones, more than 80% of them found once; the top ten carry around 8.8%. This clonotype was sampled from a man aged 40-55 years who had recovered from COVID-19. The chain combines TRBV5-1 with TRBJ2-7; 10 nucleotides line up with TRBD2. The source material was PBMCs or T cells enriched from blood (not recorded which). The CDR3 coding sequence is TGCGCCAGCAGTTCCCTAGCGGGAGTCTCCTACGAGCAGTACTTC. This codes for CASSSLAGVSYEQYF.